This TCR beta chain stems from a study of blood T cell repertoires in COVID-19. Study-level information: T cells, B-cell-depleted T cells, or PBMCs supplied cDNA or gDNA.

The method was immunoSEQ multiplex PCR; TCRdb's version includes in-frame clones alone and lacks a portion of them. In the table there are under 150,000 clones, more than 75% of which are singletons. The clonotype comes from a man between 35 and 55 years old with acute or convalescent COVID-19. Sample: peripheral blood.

CDR3 bases: TGTGCCACCAGTGACTCGGGGGGTGTGGAGACCCAGTACTTC. Translation gives CATSDSGGVETQYF. The rearrangement joins TRBV24-1 to TRBJ2-5; TRBD2 agrees at 7 bases. CDR1 and CDR2 from the germline V gene are KGHDR and SFDVKD. V shed 4 bases, J shed 5 bases, and the junction held 6 bases outside the gene matches. The CDR3 runs to 14 residues.